One TCR beta chain is described in this entry. This record comes from a study of blood T cell repertoires in COVID-19. On the study more broadly: Samples of COVID-19 (acute and convalescent) were obtained from the United States, Italy and Spain. T cells, B-cell-depleted T cells, or PBMCs provided the cDNA or gDNA that served as material.

TCRdb's table, derived via immunoSEQ multiplex PCR, lists solely in-frame clones and lacks some. The table lists around 100,000 clones, approximately 87% of them singletons. Germline lookup yields CDR1 LGHDT and CDR2 YNNKEL (reference sequence). This CDR3 spans 14 amino acids. V lost 4 bases to trimming and J lost 4 bases, with 14 bases between them. The chain links TRBV3-1 (or the pseudogene TRBV3-2) to TRBJ2-7, with TRBD1 as a possible D gene (5 bases). This receptor was identified in a human donor in a cohort sampled during active or convalescent COVID-19. The material sequenced was peripheral blood. DNA for the CDR3: TGTGCCAGCAGCCCCCCCACAGGTGGGTACGAGCAGTACTTC. Translation gives CASSPPTGGYEQYF.